Listed below are T cell receptor beta chains from one sample, sequenced in a study of blood T cells in healthy people across ages. One entry per CDR3 protein, called by TCRdb with MiXCR from the 5' RACE reads. The sample gives 1,300,000 or so distinct CDR3 sequences, 45% to 70% of which show up once; approximately 7% is in the top ten. Sequencing input: blood. The receptors shown here come from a man between 18 and 35 years old in good health. Both conserved end residues are part of each CDR3.

v_gene	CDR3aa
TRBV4-1	CASSQELAGVNEQFF
TRBV4-1	CASSQVLGGDQPQHF
TRBV20-1	CSARGGGAPVDTEAFF
TRBV6-5	CASSKQGFYDNEQFF
TRBV7-9	CASSGQAHLYNEQFF
TRBV2	CASFASGIQYEQYF
TRBV2	CASSGLSGVSIWQLFF
TRBV5-1	CASGREGPTNEKLFF
TRBV7-2	CASSHPGTAASNEKLFF
TRBV13	CASSIIIGGYNNEQFF
TRBV27	CASSISHRGSGNGYTF
TRBV4-1	CASSQPGGEGQNQPQHF
TRBV7-2	CASSSTWETQYF
TRBV24-1	CATSAPMTGELFF
TRBV20-1	CSARDELADTQYF
TRBV12-3/TRBV12-4	CASSLGALSGYGYTF
TRBV3-1	CASSQGFRLAGTDTQYF
TRBV12-3/TRBV12-4	CASSLLRRGGRALDEQFF
TRBV29-1	CSVDWGKGLGTGELFF
TRBV12-3/TRBV12-4	CASSPGTAGPYEQFF
TRBV7-2	CASSVIKNTGELFF
TRBV6-6	CASSYGAGRYNEQFF
TRBV4-1	CASSQGRTDSSYYGYTF
TRBV9	CASSVGLGDATEAFF
TRBV15	CATSRDFLTGELFF
TRBV5-6	CASSLGVLDYGYTF
TRBV4-3	CASSQDHSTSYEQYF
TRBV11-2	CASSRPGRHGVYNSPLHF
TRBV5-1	CASWGISYNEQFF
TRBV12-3/TRBV12-4	CASSPMWREGGTDTQYF
TRBV7-9	CASSFPQGAVTDTQYF
TRBV5-1	CASSIGQGTGELFF
TRBV6-1	CATTNTKNIQYF
TRBV6-4	CASSEGTSGSGEQFF
TRBV11-2	CASSLVGPQTSTDTQYF
TRBV28	CASSLTSGGNPSEQYF
TRBV2	CASSETSQWDGYTF
TRBV5-5	CASSSLLGSPYEQYF
TRBV6-1	CASRVHGDGSTNEKLFF